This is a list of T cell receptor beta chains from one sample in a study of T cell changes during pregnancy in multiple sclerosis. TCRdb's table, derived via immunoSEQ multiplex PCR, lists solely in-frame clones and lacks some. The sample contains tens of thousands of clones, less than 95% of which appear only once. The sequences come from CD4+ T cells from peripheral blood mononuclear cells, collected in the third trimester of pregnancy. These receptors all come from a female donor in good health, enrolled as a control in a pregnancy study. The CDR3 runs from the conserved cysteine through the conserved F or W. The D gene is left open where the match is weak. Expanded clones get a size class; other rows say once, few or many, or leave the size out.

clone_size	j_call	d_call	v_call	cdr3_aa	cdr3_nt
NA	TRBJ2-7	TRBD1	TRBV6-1	CAVLDRVRNEQYF	TGTGCCGTACTGGACAGGGTGAGAAACGAGCAGTACTTC
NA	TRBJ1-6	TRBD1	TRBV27	CASSSPPTGVSYNSPLHF	TGTGCCAGCAGCTCCCCTCCGACAGGGGTCTCCTATAATTCACCCCTCCACTTT
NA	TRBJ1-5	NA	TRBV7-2	CASSSSGGNQPQHF	TGTGCCAGCAGCTCCTCCGGGGGCAATCAGCCCCAGCATTTT
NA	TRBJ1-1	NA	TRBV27	CASSLLMGSTEAFF	TGTGCCAGCAGTTTACTAATGGGGAGCACTGAAGCTTTCTTT
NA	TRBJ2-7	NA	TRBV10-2	CASSEINEQYF	TGCGCCAGCAGTGAGATAAACGAGCAGTACTTC
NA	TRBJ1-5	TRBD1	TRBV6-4	CAPYPGQKNQPQHF	TGTGCCCCCTATCCGGGACAGAAAAATCAGCCCCAGCATTTT
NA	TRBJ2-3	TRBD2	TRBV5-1	CASSLSVSGITDTQYF	TGCGCCAGCAGCTTGAGTGTTAGCGGGATCACAGATACGCAGTATTTT
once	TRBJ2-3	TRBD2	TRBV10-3	CAISAPSGGTDTQYF	TGTGCCATCAGTGCCCCTAGCGGGGGAACAGATACGCAGTATTTT
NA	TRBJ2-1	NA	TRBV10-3	CAISESRTQVNEQFF	TGTGCCATCAGTGAGTCCCGAACACAGGTAAATGAGCAGTTCTTC
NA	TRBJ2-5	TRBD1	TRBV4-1	CASSQSGTGAETQYF	TGCGCCAGCAGCCAATCCGGGACAGGGGCAGAGACCCAGTACTTC
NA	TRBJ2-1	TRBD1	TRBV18	CASSPPTRGSNEQFF	TGTGCCAGCTCACCACCCACCAGGGGGAGTAATGAGCAGTTCTTC
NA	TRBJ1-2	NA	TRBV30	CAWSPGGYGYTF	TGTGCCTGGAGCCCCGGGGGCTATGGCTACACCTTC
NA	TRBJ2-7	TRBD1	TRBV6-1	CASSLRDRTYEQYF	TGTGCCAGCAGTCTCCGGGACAGGACCTACGAGCAGTACTTC
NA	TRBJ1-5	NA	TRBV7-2	CASSLGRVGISPQHF	TGTGCCAGCAGCTTAGGGAGGGTAGGAATCAGCCCCCAGCATTTT
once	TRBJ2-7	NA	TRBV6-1	CASSEAWAPTYEQYF	TGTGCCAGCAGTGAGGCTTGGGCACCAACCTACGAGCAGTACTTC
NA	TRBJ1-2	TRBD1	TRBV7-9	CASSLRDSYGYTF	TGTGCCAGCAGCCTTAGGGACAGCTATGGCTACACCTTC
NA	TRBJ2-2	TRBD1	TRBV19	CASSMGIGGENTGELFF	TGTGCCAGTAGTATGGGAATAGGGGGCGAGAACACCGGGGAGCTGTTTTTT
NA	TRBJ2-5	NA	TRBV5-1	CASSLNGAIQETQYF	TGCGCCAGCAGCTTGAATGGGGCAATCCAAGAGACCCAGTACTTC
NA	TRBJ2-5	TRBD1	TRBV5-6	CASSFQGVQETQYF	TGTGCCAGCAGCTTCCAGGGGGTCCAAGAGACCCAGTACTTC
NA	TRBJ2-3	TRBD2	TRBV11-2	CANSPGTSGSDTQYF	TGTGCCAACAGCCCCGGGACTAGCGGTTCAGATACGCAGTATTTT
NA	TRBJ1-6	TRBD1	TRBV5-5	CASSLWTGGYNSPLHF	TGTGCCAGCAGCTTATGGACAGGGGGCTATAATTCACCCCTCCACTTT
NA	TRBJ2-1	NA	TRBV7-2	CASSPGSLAGYNEQFF	TGTGCCAGCAGCCCTGGAAGCCTAGCTGGGTACAATGAGCAGTTCTTC
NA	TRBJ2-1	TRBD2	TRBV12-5	CASGSAGLYNEQFF	TGTGCTAGTGGTTCGGCGGGACTATACAATGAGCAGTTCTTC
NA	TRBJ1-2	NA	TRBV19	CASSPETGYWDNYGYTF	TGTGCCAGTAGTCCGGAAACAGGGTATTGGGACAACTATGGCTACACCTTC
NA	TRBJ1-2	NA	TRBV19	CASSHTTGFYGYTF	TGTGCCAGTAGTCATACTACAGGGTTCTATGGCTACACCTTC
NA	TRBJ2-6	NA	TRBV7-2	CASSQAASGANVLTF	TGTGCCAGCAGCCAGGCAGCTTCTGGGGCCAACGTCCTGACTTTC
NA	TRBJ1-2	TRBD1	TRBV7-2	CASSLEPSGQGEYGYTF	TGTGCCAGCAGCTTAGAGCCCTCGGGACAGGGGGAGTATGGCTACACCTTC
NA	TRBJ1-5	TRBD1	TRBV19	CASSIDHQGANNQPQHF	TGTGCCAGTAGTATAGATCACCAGGGGGCTAACAATCAGCCCCAGCATTTT
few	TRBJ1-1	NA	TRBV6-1	CASSSRGDTEAFF	TGTGCCAGCAGTAGCCGGGGGGACACTGAAGCTTTCTTT
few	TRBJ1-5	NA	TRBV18	CASSPPQVYNQPQHF	TGTGCCAGCTCACCACCCCAGGTTTACAATCAGCCCCAGCATTTT
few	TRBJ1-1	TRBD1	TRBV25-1	CASSGWDSMNTEAFF	TGTGCCAGCAGTGGGTGGGACAGCATGAACACTGAAGCTTTCTTT
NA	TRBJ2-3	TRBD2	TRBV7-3	CASRAGGADTQYF	TGTGCCAGTCGAGCGGGAGGAGCAGATACGCAGTATTTT
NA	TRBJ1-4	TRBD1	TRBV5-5	CASSRDRRSEEKLFF	TGTGCCAGCAGCCGGGACAGGCGGTCGGAGGAAAAACTGTTTTTT
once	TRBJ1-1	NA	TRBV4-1	CASSSRTFLNTEAFF	TGCGCCAGCAGCTCTCGGACATTCCTCAACACTGAAGCTTTCTTT
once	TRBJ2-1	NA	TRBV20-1	CSGGLGGVF	TGCAGTGGAGGCCTAGGGGGAGTCTTC
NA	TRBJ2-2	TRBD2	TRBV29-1	CSVDRVSGISGELFF	TGCAGCGTTGATCGCGTTAGCGGGATCTCCGGGGAGCTGTTTTTT
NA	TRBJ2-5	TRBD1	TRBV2	CASSENRGSETQYF	TGTGCCAGCAGTGAGAACAGGGGGTCGGAGACCCAGTACTTC
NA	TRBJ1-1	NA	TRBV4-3	CASSQDYRNTEAFF	TGCGCCAGCAGCCAAGATTACAGAAACACTGAAGCTTTCTTT
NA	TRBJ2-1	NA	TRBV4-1	CASSPNRPGDEQFF	TGCGCCAGCAGCCCAAATCGGCCGGGGGATGAGCAGTTCTTC
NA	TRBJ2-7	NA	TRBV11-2	CASSLDSGSYEQYF	TGTGCCAGCAGCTTAGACAGCGGATCCTACGAGCAGTACTTC
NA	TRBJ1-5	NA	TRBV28	CASSELPGPNQPQHF	TGTGCCAGCAGTGAACTTCCGGGTCCCAATCAGCCCCAGCATTTT
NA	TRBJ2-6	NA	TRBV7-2	CASSLAAGSGANVLTF	TGTGCCAGCAGCTTAGCGGCAGGGTCTGGGGCCAACGTCCTGACTTTC
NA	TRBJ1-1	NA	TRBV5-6	CASSAEWGRAFF	TGTGCCAGCAGCGCGGAGTGGGGGAGGGCTTTCTTT
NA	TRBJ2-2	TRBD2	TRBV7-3	CASSLTGTSATGELFF	TGTGCCAGCAGCTTAACCGGGACTAGCGCCACCGGGGAGCTGTTTTTT
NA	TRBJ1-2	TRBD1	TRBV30	CAWIYRDSNYGYTF	TGTGCCTGGATTTACCGGGACAGCAACTATGGCTACACCTTC
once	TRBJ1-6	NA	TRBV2	CASVKDTNSPLHF	TGTGCCAGCGTGAAGGACACTAATTCACCCCTCCACTTT
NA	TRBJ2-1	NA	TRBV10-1	CARTRSEQFF	TGCGCCAGGACTCGGAGTGAGCAGTTCTTC
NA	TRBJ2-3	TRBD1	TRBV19	CASRIRTGRTDTQYF	TGTGCCAGTAGGATCCGGACAGGGAGGACAGATACGCAGTATTTT